The clone carrying this TCR beta chain is a singleton in its sample. Antigen specificity is unknown. Germline CDR1 reads MGHDK; CDR2 reads SYGVNS. The CDR3 extends over 15 amino acids. V lost 4 bases, J lost 8 bases, and 9 bases stayed unmatched. This record belongs to a study of blood T cells in healthy people across ages. Study-wide results and limits: Per million T cells, TCR beta diversity dropped about linearly as age rose.

Donors ranged from about 6 to 90 years old and were healthy Caucasians in Russia. A J-beta primer mix and a sample-barcoded 5' primer were used in a second PCR of about 7 to 12 cycles. Each cDNA molecule received a tag from a template-switch adaptor that had 12 random nucleotides. From the 5' RACE reads, TCRdb called clonotypes with MiXCR, one entry per CDR3 protein. The sample has hundreds of thousands of distinct CDR3 sequences, around three fifths seen once; the top ten hold roughly 25%. The chain employs TRBV25-1 and TRBJ1-4; 8 bases are a match to TRBD1. This clonotype was obtained from a man aged 40-49 years in good health. The material sequenced was blood. CDR3 sequence: CASSVSGQGLEKLFF. The CDR3 bases are TGTGCCAGCAGTGTTTCCGGACAGGGTTTGGAAAAACTGTTTTTT.